This TCR beta chain is from a study of Tregs in tolerant kidney transplant recipients. Findings and limits, study-wide: Findings come from small patient numbers and require larger validation. Activated donor B cell expansion appeared to reveal the most relevant donor-specific TCRbeta repertoire.

The method was immunoSEQ multiplex PCR; TCRdb's version includes in-frame clones alone and lacks a portion of them. The table records about 50,000 clones, more than 70% of them present only once. Note on this clone: Its antigen is unknown.

Recipients received nonmyeloablative bone marrow transplants from related graft donors, with transient mixed chimerism. Unstimulated regulatory T cells (CD4+CD25+CD127-), CD4+CD25- non-regulatory cells, CD4 and CD8 cells were FACS-sorted from thawed PBMCs. Trimming removed 3 bases from V and 0 bases from J; junction bases left unmatched: 7. CDR3 length: 18 residues. In germline, CDR1 is SGHVS, CDR2 FQNEAQ. Sequenced material: CD8+ T cells from blood (PBMCs), taken 12 months after the transplant. This TCR was recovered from a human patient who received a combined kidney and bone marrow transplant. Some of the T cells might come from the graft donor. The rearrangement uses TRBV7-8 and TRBJ2-2; 10 positions agree with TRBD2. CDR3 nucleotides: TGTGCCAGCAGCTTTGTAGCGGGGGGCCCACCGAACACCGGGGAGCTGTTTTTT. It is translated as CASSFVAGGPPNTGELFF.